Shown below are 17 T cell receptor beta chains from a single sample sequenced in a study of T cell changes during pregnancy in multiple sclerosis. The table came from immunoSEQ multiplex PCR; TCRdb's copy has only in-frame clones and leaves some out. The data show approximately 100,000 clones, more than 90% seen once. The sequencing used peripheral blood, collected in the second trimester of pregnancy. The receptors stem from a female donor with multiple sclerosis, enrolled in a pregnancy study.

The chain employs TRBV9 and TRBJ2-7; TRBD2 aligns across 14 bases. Germline values: CDR1 SGDLS, CDR2 YYNGEE. This CDR3 comprises 15 residues. The V and J ends lost 0 bases and 4 bases, in that order; junction bases with no gene match: 0. CDR3 in amino acids: CASSVGTSGRYEQYF. The CDR3, as DNA: TGTGCCAGCAGCGTAGGGACTAGCGGGAGGTACGAGCAGTACTTC.

This chain links TRBV2 with TRBJ2-1, with D possibly TRBD2 on 6 matching bases. This CDR3 region has 15 residues. V was pared by 4 bases and J by 2 bases, with 12 bases between. Germline values: CDR1 SNHLY, CDR2 FYNNEI. The chain's CDR3 is CASSVRASAYNEQFF. As DNA, the CDR3 is TGTGCCAGCAGTGTTAGGGCTAGCGCCTACAATGAGCAGTTCTTC.

The V call is TRBV7-9, the J call TRBJ2-5, with D perhaps TRBD2 (5 bases). The CDR3 has 14 residues. V was trimmed by 3 bases and J by 4 bases, leaving 12 bases between them. Germline V CDR1 and CDR2: SEHNR, FQNEAQ (reference sequence). The CDR3, as DNA: TGTGCCAGCAGCTTCCGGGAAGTGGGAGAGACCCAGTACTTC. This sequence encodes CASSFREVGETQYF.

This clone has more than one count but fewer than ten. This sequence joins TRBV28 and TRBJ1-1; D is uncertain. CDR1 and CDR2 (germline): MDHEN, SYDVKM. V shed 7 bases and J shed 1 base, with 7 bases lying between them. This CDR3 is 12 amino acids long. CDR3 protein: CASTVGNTEAFF. The CDR3 DNA reads as TGTGCCAGCACGGTTGGGAACACTGAAGCTTTCTTT.

The chain recombines TRBV28 with TRBJ2-2; 10 nucleotides agree with TRBD2. The CDR3 length is 15 residues. The germline gives CDR1 MDHEN, CDR2 SYDVKM. The V segment lost 4 bases and the J segment 7 bases; nucleotides outside the gene matches: 6. In DNA form, the CDR3 reads TGTGCCAGCAGTTGGCTAGCGGGAGTGTTCGGGGAGCTGTTTTTT. Translating gives CASSWLAGVFGELFF.

This chain joins TRBV5-6 and TRBJ2-7, with 8 bases aligning to TRBD1. The CDR3 totals 13 residues. The germline CDR1 and CDR2 sequences are SGHDT and YYEEEE. J was trimmed by 2 bases and V by 4 bases; bases with no gene match: 2. The chain's CDR3 is CASSRQGTYEQYF. The CDR3 DNA is TGTGCCAGCAGCCGACAGGGGACCTACGAGCAGTACTTC.

The chain couples TRBV4-2 to TRBJ1-2, with 7 bases identical to TRBD1. Germline assignment: CDR1 LGHNA and CDR2 YNFKEQ. The junction had 11 bases not matched to a gene; V was cut back by 8 bases and J by 5 bases. The CDR3 has 14 amino acids. The CDR3 DNA sequence: TGTGCCAGCGCCCCACCCCTACAGGGGTATGGCTACACCTTC. This encodes CASAPPLQGYGYTF.

This rearrangement joins TRBV29-1 to TRBJ2-1; 10 bases match TRBD2. This CDR3 contains 15 residues. Germline trimming cut 5 bases from V and 6 bases from J; bases unmatched to any gene: 10. From germline, CDR1 is SQVTM and CDR2 ANQGSEA. CDR3 bases: TGCAGCGTTTTACCTCTAGCGGGAGCTGGCAATGAGCAGTTCTTC. Amino acids: CSVLPLAGAGNEQFF.

The gene calls are TRBV6-5 and TRBJ1-4; 7 nucleotides line up with TRBD1. Germline V lookup: CDR1 MNHEY, CDR2 SVGAGI. Trimming at V came to 5 bases and at J to 6 bases, leaving 9 bases not matched to a gene. CDR3 length equals 15 residues. CDR3 loop: CASSLEGQWDEKLFF. In DNA, the CDR3 is TGTGCCAGCAGTCTCGAGGGACAGTGGGATGAAAAACTGTTTTTT.

V is TRBV6-1 and J is TRBJ1-5; D gene uncertain. From germline, CDR1 is MNHNS and CDR2 SASEGT. The CDR3 is made up of 10 amino acids. The V gene lost 7 bases and the J gene lost 7 bases, with 5 bases spanning the gap. CDR3 in amino acids: CASNPQPQHF. In DNA, the CDR3 is TGTGCCAGCAATCCACAGCCCCAGCATTTT.

The chain combines TRBV7-9 with TRBJ2-3, with 12 bases that match TRBD2. Germline V lookup: CDR1 SEHNR, CDR2 FQNEAQ (reference sequence). V lost 5 bases to trimming and J lost 2 bases; unmatched junction nucleotides: 2. The CDR3 spans 15 residues. As DNA, the CDR3 is TGTGCCAGCAGCCGACTAGCGGGAGCCACAGATACGCAGTATTTT. As protein: CASSRLAGATDTQYF.

The V call is TRBV27, the J call TRBJ2-1; weak D call: TRBD2 (5 bases). Germline V gene lookup returns CDR1 MNHEY and CDR2 SMNVEV (reference sequence). The CDR3 covers 12 residues. V was clipped by 3 bases and J by 6 bases, with 6 bases between them. For the CDR3, the DNA is TGTGCCAGCAGTTTGGGGAGCAATGAGCAGTTCTTC. This encodes CASSLGSNEQFF.

This CDR3 reads CASSILPDSSGANVLTF. The CDR3 coding sequence is TGTGCCAGTAGTATTCTGCCCGACAGCTCTGGGGCCAACGTCCTGACTTTC. The chain carries TRBV19 and TRBJ2-6; possibly TRBD1 for D (5 bases). CDR1 is LNHDA and CDR2 is SQIVND in the germline V gene (reference sequence). This CDR3 spans 17 amino acids. The V gene lost 3 bases and the J gene lost 0 bases, with 12 bases spanning the gap.

V usage is TRBV7-3 and J usage is TRBJ2-2; perhaps TRBD2 as D (7 bases). Germline V gene sequence: CDR1 SGHTA, CDR2 FQGTGA. CDR3 length: 14 amino acids. The V end lost 6 bases, the J end lost 5 bases, and 13 bases lay between the germline ends. The CDR3 nucleotides are TGTGCCAGCAGTGGAGGGGGGGATACCGGGGAGCTGTTTTTT. It yields the protein CASSGGGDTGELFF.

The J gene is TRBJ2-3, the V gene TRBV9; TRBD1 aligns across 8 bases. Germline V gene sequence: CDR1 SGDLS, CDR2 YYNGEE. Trimming cost V 3 bases and J 0 bases; bases outside gene matches: 18. The CDR3 spans 20 residues. The CDR3 region has the DNA TGTGCCAGCAGCGAGAGGCCCGGACAGGGTGAGGGGTTAAGCACAGATACGCAGTATTTT. This translates into CASSERPGQGEGLSTDTQYF. Full variable domain (remainder filled in from reference TRBV9 and TRBJ2-3): DSGVTQTPKHLITATGQRVTLRCSPRSGDLSVYWYQQSLDQGLQFLIQYYNGEERAKGNILERFSAQQFPDLHSELNLSSLELGDSALYFCASSERPGQGEGLSTDTQYFGPGTRLTVL.

The chain uses TRBV30 and TRBJ2-3; tentatively, D is TRBD2 (5 bases). Germline-derived CDR1 and CDR2 are GTSNPN and SVGIG (reference sequence). Trimming stripped 1 base from V and 6 bases from J, with 11 bases between. The CDR3 runs 13 residues. The CDR3 DNA follows: TGTGCCTGGAGTGGGGTAGCGCTGGATACGCAGTATTTT. As protein: CAWSGVALDTQYF. Combining the CDR3 with reference TRBV30 and TRBJ2-3 gives the whole variable domain SQTIHQWPATLVQPVGSPLSLECTVEGTSNPNLYWYRQAAGRGLQLLFYSVGIGQISSEVPQNLSASRPQDRQFILSSKKLLLSDSGFYLCAWSGVALDTQYFGPGTRLTVL.

Concerning this clone itself: Distinct nucleotide sequences in the sample also encode this CDR3. The V call is TRBV19, the J call TRBJ1-1, with D perhaps TRBD1 (6 bases). Germline V gene sequence: CDR1 LNHDA, CDR2 SQIVND (reference sequence). This CDR3 has 13 residues. V lost 4 bases, J lost 2 bases, and 8 bases lay in between. The CDR3 reads CASSTGGNTEAFF. CDR3 sequence (DNA): TGTGCCAGTAGTACGGGGGGCAACACTGAAGCTTTCTTT.